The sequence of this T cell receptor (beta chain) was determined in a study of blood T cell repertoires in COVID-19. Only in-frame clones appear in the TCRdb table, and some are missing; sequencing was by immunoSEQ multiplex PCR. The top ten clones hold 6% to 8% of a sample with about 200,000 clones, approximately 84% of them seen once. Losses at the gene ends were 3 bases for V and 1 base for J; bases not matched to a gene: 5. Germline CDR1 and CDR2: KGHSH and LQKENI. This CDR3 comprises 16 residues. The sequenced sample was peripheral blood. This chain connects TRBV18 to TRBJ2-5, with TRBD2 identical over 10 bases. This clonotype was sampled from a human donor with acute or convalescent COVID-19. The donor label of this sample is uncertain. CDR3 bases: TGTGCCAGCTCACCGGGCGGGACTAGCGTCCAAGAGACCCAGTACTTC. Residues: CASSPGGTSVQETQYF.